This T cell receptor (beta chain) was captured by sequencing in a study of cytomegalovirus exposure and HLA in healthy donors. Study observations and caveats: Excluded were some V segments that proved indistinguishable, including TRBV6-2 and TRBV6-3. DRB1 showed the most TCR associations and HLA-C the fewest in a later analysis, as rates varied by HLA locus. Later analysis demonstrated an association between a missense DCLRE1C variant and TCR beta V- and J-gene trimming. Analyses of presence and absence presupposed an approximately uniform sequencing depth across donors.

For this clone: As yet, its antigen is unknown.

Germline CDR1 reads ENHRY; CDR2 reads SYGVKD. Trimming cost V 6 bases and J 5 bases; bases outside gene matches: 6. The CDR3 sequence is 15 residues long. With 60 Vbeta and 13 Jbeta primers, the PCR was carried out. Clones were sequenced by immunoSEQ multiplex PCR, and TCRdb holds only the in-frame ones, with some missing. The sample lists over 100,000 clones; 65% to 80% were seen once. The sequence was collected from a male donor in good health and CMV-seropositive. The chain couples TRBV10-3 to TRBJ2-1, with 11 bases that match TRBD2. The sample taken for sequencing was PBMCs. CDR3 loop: CAIRPLAGGDNEQFF. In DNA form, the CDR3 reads TGTGCCATCAGACCCCTAGCGGGGGGAGACAATGAGCAGTTCTTC.